This TCR beta chain derives from a study of shared clonotypes between healthy human individuals. As for the study in general: A donor's plate count was three for CD4 naive and three for CD4 memory; CD8 naive had two and CD8 memory one.

Study results and caveats: Against clonotypes common to all four donors, non-shared ones had lower generation probabilities. Rarefaction revealed incomplete sorted-subset sequencing despite large depth.

The study separated CD4+ cells into CD45RA+ naive and CD45RA-negative memory subsets. Generated by immunoSEQ multiplex PCR, the TCRdb table keeps only in-frame clones and is missing some. The sample has 2 million to 2.5 million clones; around 95% are singletons. V trimming: 6 bases; J trimming: 9 bases; junction bases outside the gene matches: 6. The CDR3 consists of 14 residues. Germline CDR1 MNHEY, CDR2 SVGAGI. A note on this clone: Its antigen is undetermined.

V usage is TRBV6-5 and J usage is TRBJ1-6; 9 bases match TRBD1. This clonotype was sampled from a man aged 18 to 30 in good health. Material for sequencing was naive CD4+ T cells sorted from blood. Sample subset: CD45RA+ positively selected. The CDR3 coding sequence is TGTGCCAGCAGGTCCAACAGGGGGCGTTCACCCCTCCACTTT. Residues: CASRSNRGRSPLHF.